This T cell receptor beta chain appears in the sequencing data of a study of PD-1 blockade in classical Hodgkin lymphoma (dated by TCRdb to 2018 to 2021). Describing the broader study: Nivolumab dosing was 3 mg/kg intravenously every 2 weeks, continuing until either disease progression or unacceptable toxicity. The study used CyTOF and TCR beta sequencing to define a peripheral blood immune signature of response to PD-1 blockade in classical Hodgkin lymphoma. Here is what the overall study found, with its caveats: Lower diversity was seen in patients whose nivolumab began less than 1 year after ASCT, and these patients were left out of later analyses so that immune reconstitution would not confound the results. Among trial patients, those achieving complete response had baseline diversity similar to that of newly diagnosed patients, while diversity was significantly lower in partial responders and progressors. Baseline TCR diversity was reported to be lower in newly diagnosed patients than in healthy donors, and even lower in relapsed/refractory patients. A significant rise by C4D1 was seen in CD4+ but not CD8+ TCR diversity (p=0.0027 vs p=0.16), with the rise being most apparent in complete responders (p=0.02). Only a single clinical trial cohort was studied, and what caused the repertoire differences, possibly disease activity or prior therapy, remained undefined.

The sample's time point label, decoded: cycle 1 day 1 (C1D1), immediately before nivolumab initiation. Every trial patient had relapsed following autologous stem cell transplantation, and prior brentuximab vedotin exposure was what differed among cohorts A, B and C. The trial cohort comprised 60 or so patients with relapsed/refractory classical Hodgkin lymphoma whose best overall responses were complete response, partial response or progressive disease. In the multi-cohort phase II CheckMate 205 trial, trial patients received single-agent nivolumab. An independent review committee assessed best overall response by applying the 2007 International Working Group response criteria. Trial PBMCs were collected just before the start of nivolumab (C1D1) and during therapy at cycle 2 day 1 and cycle 4 day 1. After peripheral blood was drawn into 8 mL Vacutainer Cell Preparation Tubes, PBMCs were isolated by centrifugation and then cryopreserved.

The Qiagen DNeasy kit was used to extract genomic DNA both from unsorted PBMCs and from the negatively selected CD4+ and CD8+ fractions. Using primers that anneal to V and J segments, immunoSEQ multiplex PCR amplified the TCR beta CDR3 regions. A synthetic immune receptor repertoire was used to minimize amplification bias, and any residual bias was removed computationally once sequencing was done. Per the source publication's procedure: Custom Python scripts were used to quantify repertoire diversity as the Shannon entropy index. Unsorted, CD4+ and CD8+ repertoires were analyzed separately, except for combined analyses in which CD4+ and CD8+ sequences were merged in silico. A clone was considered expanded if an increase in frequency of at least 2-fold after treatment relative to C1D1 was found, and a pseudocount of 0.5 was applied to clones undetected at baseline. Clones with 0 or 1 copy at C1D1 were classified as singleton clones, and clones with 2 or more copies were classified as non-singleton clones. Clones expanded in unsorted samples were annotated as CD4+, CD8+ or unknown by matching protein sequences in sorted samples from the same patient. Wilcoxon tests on paired samples were used to test diversity changes from C1D1 to C4D1. Sourced from immuneACCESS, this table was stored by TCRdb with only in-frame sequences that have V and J called. A share of the clones is absent; for the studies checked, an unresolved V gene accounts for under half, and the remainder has no known explanation. V and J calls and clone size follow that table, whereas D and trimming were derived from the DNA. The sample contains just under 100,000 clones, roughly 84% of them found a single time. The top ten clonotypes cover 9% to 15% of the sample.

In the case of this clone: Its antigen remains unidentified. No qualities accompany the bases; no much larger clone lies one base away.

This receptor was obtained from a human donor with classical Hodgkin lymphoma. The specimen comprised peripheral blood mononuclear cells (PBMCs), sampled at baseline.

The CDR3 protein: CASSERGASYEQYF. The nucleotide sequence is TGCGCCAGCAGTGAAAGGGGGGCCTCCTACGAGCAGTACTTC. The sequence is built from TRBV10-2 and TRBJ2-5; the D gene could be either TRBD1 or TRBD2, each agreeing at 6 bases. The DNA matches TRBJ2-7 better at its end, which makes the J call doubtful. The germline V gene provides CDR1 WSHSY and CDR2 SAAADI. Reading from cysteine to phenylalanine, the CDR3 counts 14 amino acids. Only the CDR3 region is kept as DNA, spanning 42 bases read in frame from base 1.